This TCR beta chain emerged from a study of shared clonotypes between healthy human individuals. Study-level results: Larger estimated richness was generally recorded for naive subsets relative to memory subsets.

Original processing notes: Filtering of immunoSEQ junctional sequences could not match full-length read filtering. The data were produced by immunoSEQ multiplex PCR, yet TCRdb's version contains in-frame clones alone and is incomplete. V, J and clone size reflect that table, while D and trimming were determined from the DNA. The sample contains hundreds of thousands of clones, roughly 94% of which appear only once. After removal of 4 bases from V and 1 base from J, the junction contained 9 bases not matched to a gene. The CDR3 extends over 17 amino acids. CDR1 and CDR2 (germline): SEHNR, FQNEAQ (reference sequence). Remarks on this clone: Its antigen is currently unknown.

Naive CD8 cells were CD45RO-negative, positively selected for CCR7, excluding terminally differentiated effector memory CD45RA+ cells. The chain has TRBV7-9 and TRBJ1-3; TRBD1 matches 8 bases. The receptor was derived from a man younger than 45 in good health. The sequencing sample was made of naive CD8+ T cells sorted from blood. The DNA of the CDR3 is TGTGCCAGCAGCTCACCATCAGGGGGCTTATCTGGAAACACCATATATTTT. Amino acid sequence: CASSSPSGGLSGNTIYF.